This T cell receptor beta chain was recovered during a study of CD8+ T cells in alopecia areata. General study results and limits: Scalp clonality and expanded CD8+ clones among the top 100 showed significant decreases with tofacitinib.

Worth noting for this clone: Its antigen is not identified.

Treatment here: oral pan-JAK inhibitor, 5-10 mg twice daily. Extracted from the samples, RNA was reverse transcribed into cDNA to serve as the sequencing template. Libraries were prepared by immunoSEQ multiplex PCR; TCRdb keeps only in-frame clonotypes and omits some of them. The data show more than 110,000 clones, with 45% to 60% seen just once and about a sixth held by the top ten. This TCR was sampled from a human donor with alopecia areata. Sequenced material: CD8+ T cells sorted from blood, taken at week 4, from a patient treated with tofacitinib.

CDR3 bases: TGCAGCGTTGAATTGGGACAGGGGCCAAACAATGAGCAGTTCTTC. As protein: CSVELGQGPNNEQFF. V gene TRBV29-1 combines with J gene TRBJ2-1, with 10 nucleotides matching TRBD1. The junction had 6 bases not matched to a gene; V was cut back by 2 bases and J by 5 bases. The CDR3 is 15 amino acids. Germline values: CDR1 SQVTM, CDR2 ANQGSEA.